This T cell receptor (beta chain) was retrieved from a study of quantifying T cell responses using KT2 cells. As for the study in general: RNA was reverse transcribed with TCR alpha and beta constant-region primers.

Germline-derived CDR1 and CDR2 are SNHLY and FYNNEI. Trimming shortened V by 7 bases and J by 5 bases, and 17 bases separated the two germline ends. The CDR3 has 14 amino acids. Fixed numbers of PBMC received varying amounts of KT2 cells. The cDNA 3' end received a ligated oligonucleotide with a UMI. An equimolar mix of RC1.1 and RC1.2 primed the beta chain across TRBC1 and TRBC2. TCRdb reprocessed the UMI-ligation and nested PCR reads with MiXCR, giving one entry per CDR3 protein. Of about 30,000 distinct CDR3 sequences listed, 7.3% are singletons. This clonotype was seen repeatedly, ten times or more.

The sequenced sample was PBMCs spiked with cells of the T cell clone KT2. This TCR was sampled from a human donor. The J gene is TRBJ1-1, the V gene TRBV2, with D unclear. The chain's CDR3 is CASIMGIRGTEAFF. CDR3 in DNA: TGTGCCAGCATAATGGGCATCCGAGGGACTGAAGCTTTCTTT.